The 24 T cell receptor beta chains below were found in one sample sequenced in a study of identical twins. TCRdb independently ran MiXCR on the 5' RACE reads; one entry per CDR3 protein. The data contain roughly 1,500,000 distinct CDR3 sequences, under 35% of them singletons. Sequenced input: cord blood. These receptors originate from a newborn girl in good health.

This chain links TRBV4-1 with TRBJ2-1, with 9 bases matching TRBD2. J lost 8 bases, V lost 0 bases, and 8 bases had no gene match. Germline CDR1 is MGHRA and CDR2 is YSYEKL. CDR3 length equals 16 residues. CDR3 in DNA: TGCGCCAGCAGCCAAGATCGAAGCGGGGGGAAATATGAGCAGTTCTTC. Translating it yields CASSQDRSGGKYEQFF.

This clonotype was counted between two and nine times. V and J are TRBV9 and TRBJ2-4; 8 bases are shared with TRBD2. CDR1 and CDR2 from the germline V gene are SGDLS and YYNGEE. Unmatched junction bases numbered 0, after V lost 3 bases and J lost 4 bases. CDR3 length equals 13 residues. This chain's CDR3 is CASSASGKNIQYF. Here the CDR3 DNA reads TGTGCCAGCAGCGCTAGCGGGAAAAACATTCAGTACTTC.

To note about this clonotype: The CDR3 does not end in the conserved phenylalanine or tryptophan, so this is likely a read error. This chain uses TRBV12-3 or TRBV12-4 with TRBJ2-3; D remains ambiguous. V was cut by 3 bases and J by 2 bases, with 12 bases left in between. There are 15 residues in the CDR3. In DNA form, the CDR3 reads TGTGCCAGCAGTTTGGGTGGGATCCTCACAGATACGCAGTATTCT. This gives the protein CASSLGGILTDTQYS.

For the CDR3, the DNA is TGTGCCAGCAGCCAATTATTGGACCCCACAGATACGCAGTATTTT. Protein sequence: CASSQLLDPTDTQYF. The genes are TRBV3-1 and TRBJ2-3; D unresolved. The CDR3 covers 15 residues. Trimming cost V 2 bases and J 2 bases, with 11 bases left between them. In germline, CDR1 is LGHDT, CDR2 YNNKEL (reference sequence).

For the CDR3, the DNA is TGTGCCAGCAGCTCCCCGACAGCGCTAAACATTCAGTACTTC. It translates to CASSSPTALNIQYF. This chain uses TRBV28 with TRBJ2-4; perhaps TRBD1 as D (5 bases). This CDR3 has 14 amino acids. V lost 6 bases and J 6 bases, leaving 15 bases between the germline ends. The V gene's germline CDR1 is MDHEN and CDR2 SYDVKM. Full variable domain (rest looked up from reference TRBV28 and TRBJ2-4): DVKVTQSSRYLVKRTGEKVFLECVQDMDHENMFWYRQDPGLGLRLIYFSYDVKMKEKGDIPEGYSVSREKKERFSLILESASTNQTSMYLCASSSPTALNIQYFGAGTRLSVL.

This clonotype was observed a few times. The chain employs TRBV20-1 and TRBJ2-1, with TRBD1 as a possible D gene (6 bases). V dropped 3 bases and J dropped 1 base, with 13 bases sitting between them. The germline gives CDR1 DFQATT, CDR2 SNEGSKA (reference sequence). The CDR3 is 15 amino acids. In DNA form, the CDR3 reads TGCAGTGCTAGTGGGAGCCAGGGGTCCTACAATGAGCAGTTCTTC. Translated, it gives CSASGSQGSYNEQFF.

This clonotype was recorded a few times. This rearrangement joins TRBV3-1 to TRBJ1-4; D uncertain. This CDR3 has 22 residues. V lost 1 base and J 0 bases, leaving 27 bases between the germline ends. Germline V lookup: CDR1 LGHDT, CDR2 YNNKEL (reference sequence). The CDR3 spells CASSQGVLPPAVAAATNEKLFF. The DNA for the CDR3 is TGTGCCAGCAGCCAAGGCGTTCTCCCCCCGGCGGTCGCGGCTGCAACTAATGAAAAACTGTTTTTT.

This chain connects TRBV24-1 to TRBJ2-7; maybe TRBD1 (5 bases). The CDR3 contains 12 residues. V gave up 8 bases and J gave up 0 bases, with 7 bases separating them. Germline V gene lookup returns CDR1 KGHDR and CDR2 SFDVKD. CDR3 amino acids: CATNRNSYEQYF. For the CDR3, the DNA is TGTGCCACCAACAGGAACTCCTACGAGCAGTACTTC.

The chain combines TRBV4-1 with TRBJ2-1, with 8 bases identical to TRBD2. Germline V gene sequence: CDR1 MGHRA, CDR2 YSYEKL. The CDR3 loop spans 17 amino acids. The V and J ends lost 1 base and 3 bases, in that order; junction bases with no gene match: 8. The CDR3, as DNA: TGCGCCAGCAGCCAAGTACGGGGTAGCGGGGTCTACAATGAGCAGTTCTTC. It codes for CASSQVRGSGVYNEQFF.

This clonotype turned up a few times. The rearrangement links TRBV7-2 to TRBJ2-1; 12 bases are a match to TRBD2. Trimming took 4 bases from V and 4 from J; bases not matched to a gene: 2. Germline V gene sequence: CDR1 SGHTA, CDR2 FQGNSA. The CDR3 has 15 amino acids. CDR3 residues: CASSYTSGRYNEQFF. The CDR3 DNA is TGTGCCAGCAGCTATACTAGCGGGAGGTACAATGAGCAGTTCTTC. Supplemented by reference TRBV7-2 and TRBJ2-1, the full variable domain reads GAGVSQSPSNKVTEKGKDVELRCDPISGHTALYWYRQSLGQGLEFLIYFQGNSAPDKSGLPSDRFSAERTGGSVSTLTIQRTQQEDSAVYLCASSYTSGRYNEQFFGPGTRLTVL.

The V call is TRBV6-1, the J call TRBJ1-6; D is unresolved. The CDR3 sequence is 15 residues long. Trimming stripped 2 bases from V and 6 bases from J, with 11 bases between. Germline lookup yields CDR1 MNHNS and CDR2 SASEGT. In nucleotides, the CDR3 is TGTGCCAGCAGTGAAAACGGGGTCCTTAATTCACCCCTCCACTTT. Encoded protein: CASSENGVLNSPLHF.

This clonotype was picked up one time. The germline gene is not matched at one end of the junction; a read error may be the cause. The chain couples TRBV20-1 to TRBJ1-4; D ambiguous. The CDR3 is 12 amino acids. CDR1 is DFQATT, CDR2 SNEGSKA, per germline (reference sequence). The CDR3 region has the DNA TGCAGTGCTAGAGTGCCGGATCGGAACACTGTTTTT. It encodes CSARVPDRNTVF.

The CDR3 DNA reads as TGCGCCAGCAGCTCAGAAGGTAACGGGAGAACAGATACGCAGTATTTT. Its protein product is CASSSEGNGRTDTQYF. The rearrangement joins TRBV5-1 to TRBJ2-3, with a possible D match to TRBD2 (6 bases). Per germline, CDR1 SGHRS and CDR2 YFSETQ. The CDR3 loop spans 16 amino acids. Trimming cost V 3 bases and J 3 bases, with 17 bases left between them. The full variable domain, with the rest looked up from reference TRBV5-1 and TRBJ2-3, is KAGVTQTPRYLIKTRGQQVTLSCSPISGHRSVSWYQQTPGQGLQFLFEYFSETQRNKGNFPGRFSGRQFSNSRSEMNVSTLELGDSALYLCASSSEGNGRTDTQYFGPGTRLTVL.

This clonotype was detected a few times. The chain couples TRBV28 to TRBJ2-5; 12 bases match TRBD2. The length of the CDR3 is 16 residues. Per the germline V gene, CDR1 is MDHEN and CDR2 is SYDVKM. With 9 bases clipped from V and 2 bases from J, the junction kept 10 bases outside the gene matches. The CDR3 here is CASQSSLAGGQETQYF. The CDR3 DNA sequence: TGTGCCAGTCAGTCTTCCCTAGCGGGAGGGCAAGAGACCCAGTACTTC.

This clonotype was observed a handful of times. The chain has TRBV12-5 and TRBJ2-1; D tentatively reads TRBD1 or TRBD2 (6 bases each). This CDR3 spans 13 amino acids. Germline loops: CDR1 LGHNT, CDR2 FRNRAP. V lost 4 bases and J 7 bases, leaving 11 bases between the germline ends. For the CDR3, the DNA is TGTGCTAGTGGTTCGACTAGGGGGAATGAGCAGTTCTTC. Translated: CASGSTRGNEQFF.

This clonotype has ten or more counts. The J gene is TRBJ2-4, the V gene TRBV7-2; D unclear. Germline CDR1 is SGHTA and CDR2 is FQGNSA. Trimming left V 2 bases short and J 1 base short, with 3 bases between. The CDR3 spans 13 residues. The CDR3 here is CASSLQAKNIQYF. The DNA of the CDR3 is TGTGCCAGCAGCTTACAGGCCAAAAACATTCAGTACTTC.

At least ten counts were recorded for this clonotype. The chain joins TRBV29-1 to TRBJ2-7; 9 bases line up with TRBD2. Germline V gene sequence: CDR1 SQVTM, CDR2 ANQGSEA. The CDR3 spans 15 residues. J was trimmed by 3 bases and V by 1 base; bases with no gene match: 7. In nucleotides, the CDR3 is TGCAGCGTTGAAGGGAGTAGCGGGAGAATCTACGAGCAGTACTTC. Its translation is CSVEGSSGRIYEQYF.

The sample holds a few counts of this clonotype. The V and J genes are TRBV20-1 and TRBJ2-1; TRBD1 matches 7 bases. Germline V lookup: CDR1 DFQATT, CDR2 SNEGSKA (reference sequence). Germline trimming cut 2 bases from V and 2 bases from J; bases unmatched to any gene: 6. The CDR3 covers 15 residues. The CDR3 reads CSARHRGRTYNEQFF. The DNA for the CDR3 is TGCAGTGCTAGACACAGGGGAAGGACCTACAATGAGCAGTTCTTC.

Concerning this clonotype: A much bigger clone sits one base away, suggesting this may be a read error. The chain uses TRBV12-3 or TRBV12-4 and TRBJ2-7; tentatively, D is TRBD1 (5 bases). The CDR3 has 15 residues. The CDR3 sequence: CACSLGAGYSYEQYF. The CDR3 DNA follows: TGTGCCTGCAGTTTAGGGGCAGGGTATTCCTACGAGCAGTACTTC.

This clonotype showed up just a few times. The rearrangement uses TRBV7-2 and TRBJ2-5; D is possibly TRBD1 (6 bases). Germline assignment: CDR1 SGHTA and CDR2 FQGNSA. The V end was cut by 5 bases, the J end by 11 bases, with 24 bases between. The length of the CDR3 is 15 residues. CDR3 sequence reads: CASSEQTGTHNEQYF. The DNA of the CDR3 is TGTGCCAGCAGCGAACAAACAGGGACCCACAATGAGCAGTACTTC.

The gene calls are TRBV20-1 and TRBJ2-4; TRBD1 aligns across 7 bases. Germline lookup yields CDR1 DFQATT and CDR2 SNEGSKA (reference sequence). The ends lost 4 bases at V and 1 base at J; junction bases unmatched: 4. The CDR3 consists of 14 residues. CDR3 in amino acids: CSANRGNAKNIQYF. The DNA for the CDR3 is TGCAGTGCTAACAGGGGAAATGCCAAAAACATTCAGTACTTC.

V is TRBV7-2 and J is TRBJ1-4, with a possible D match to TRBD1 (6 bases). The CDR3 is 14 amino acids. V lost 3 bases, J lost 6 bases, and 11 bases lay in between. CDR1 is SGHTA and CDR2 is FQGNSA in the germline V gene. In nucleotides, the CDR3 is TGTGCCAGCAGCTTTTCACAGGGCCATGAAAAACTGTTTTTT. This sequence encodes CASSFSQGHEKLFF.

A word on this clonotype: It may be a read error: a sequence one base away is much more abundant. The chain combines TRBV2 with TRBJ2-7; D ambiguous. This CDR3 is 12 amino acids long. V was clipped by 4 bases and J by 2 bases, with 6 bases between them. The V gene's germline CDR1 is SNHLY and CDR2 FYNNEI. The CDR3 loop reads CASSGWAYEQYF. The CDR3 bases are TGTGCCAGCAGTGGGTGGGCCTACGAGCAGTACTTC.

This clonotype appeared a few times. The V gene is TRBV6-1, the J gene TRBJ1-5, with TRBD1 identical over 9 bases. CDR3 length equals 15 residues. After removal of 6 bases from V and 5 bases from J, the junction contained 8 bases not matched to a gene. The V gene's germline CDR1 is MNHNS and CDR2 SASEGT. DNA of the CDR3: TGTGCCAGCAGCCCGCGGACAGGGGACGATCAGCCCCAGCATTTT. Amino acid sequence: CASSPRTGDDQPQHF.